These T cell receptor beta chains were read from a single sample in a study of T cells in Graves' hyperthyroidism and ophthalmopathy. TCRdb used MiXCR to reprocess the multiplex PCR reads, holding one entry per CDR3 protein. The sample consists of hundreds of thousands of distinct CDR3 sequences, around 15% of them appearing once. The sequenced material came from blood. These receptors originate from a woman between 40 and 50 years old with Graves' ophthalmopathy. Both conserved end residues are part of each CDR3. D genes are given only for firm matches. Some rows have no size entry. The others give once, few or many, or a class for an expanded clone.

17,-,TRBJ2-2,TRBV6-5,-,TGTGCCAGCACCCGAACCGGGGCAGCCTCCGGTTCCGGGGAGCTGTTTTTT,CASTRTGAASGSGELFF
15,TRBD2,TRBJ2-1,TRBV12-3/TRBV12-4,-,TGTGCCAGCAGTTTAAAACTACTAGCGGGGGCTGAGCAGTTCTTC,CASSLKLLAGAEQFF
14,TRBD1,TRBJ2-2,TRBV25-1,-,TGTGCCAGCACCGGGACAGGGGGCCAAGGGGAGCTGTTTTTT,CASTGTGGQGELFF
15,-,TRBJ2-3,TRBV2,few,TGTGCCAGCAGTGAAGCGTTTCGGGGCACAGATACGCAGTATTTT,CASSEAFRGTDTQYF
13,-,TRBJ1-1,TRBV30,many,TGTGCCTGGAGTAGGAACCTGAACACTGAAGCTTTCTTT,CAWSRNLNTEAFF
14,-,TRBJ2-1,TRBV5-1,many,TGCGCCAGCAGCTTGGAGTCCAGCGGGAATGAGCAGTTCTTC,CASSLESSGNEQFF
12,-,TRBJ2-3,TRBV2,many,TGTGCCAGCAGTAAAGATTCAGATACGCAGTATTTT,CASSKDSDTQYF
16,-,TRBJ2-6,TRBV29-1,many,TGCAGCGCCCTCGGACCAGGCGGCTCTGGGGCCAACGTCCTGACTTTC,CSALGPGGSGANVLTF
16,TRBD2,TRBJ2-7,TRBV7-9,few,TGTGCCAGCAGCGAGAGGACTAGCGGTAGCTCCTACGAGCAGTACTTC,CASSERTSGSSYEQYF
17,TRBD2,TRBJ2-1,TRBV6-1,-,TGTGCCAGCAGTGAGGACGGACTAGCGGGAGAAGGGAATGAGCAGTTCTTC,CASSEDGLAGEGNEQFF
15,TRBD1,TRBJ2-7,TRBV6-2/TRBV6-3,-,TGTGCCAGCAGCTCGGGGACAGGGAGAGAGAACGAGCAGTACTTC,CASSSGTGRENEQYF
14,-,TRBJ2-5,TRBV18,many,TGTGCCAGCTCACCCGGGGGACCGGGGGAGACCCAGTACTTC,CASSPGGPGETQYF
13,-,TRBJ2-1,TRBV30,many,TGTGCCTGGAGTCAACCCGGTCCAGGGAAGCAGTTCTTC,CAWSQPGPGKQFF
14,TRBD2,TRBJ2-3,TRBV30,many,TGTGCCTGGAGCCGAGGACTAGATGGGGATACGCAGTATTTT,CAWSRGLDGDTQYF